The 15 T cell receptor beta chains listed next were all sequenced from one sample in a study of regulatory T cells in long-lasting Graves disease. iRepertoire HTBI primers and Arm-PCR of CDR3 regions built TCR beta libraries. TCRdb re-called the multiplex PCR reads through MiXCR, storing one row per CDR3 protein. The table lists roughly 700,000 distinct CDR3 sequences, about 32% of them singletons. Time point meaning: persistent/refractory GD, antithyroid drugs over 5 years with positive TRAb. The TCR library was made from RNA extracted from PBMCs. The material sequenced was peripheral blood mononuclear cells (PBMCs), taken when the disease was refractory, from a patient treated with antithyroid drugs. The receptors originated from a female donor with Graves disease.

CDR3 residues: CASSVEGGAGNEKLFF. The CDR3 nucleotides are TGTGCCAGCAGCGTAGAAGGGGGCGCCGGTAATGAAAAACTGTTTTTT. The rearrangement links TRBV9 to TRBJ1-4; 7 positions match TRBD1. The CDR3 has 16 amino acids. Germline V lookup: CDR1 SGDLS, CDR2 YYNGEE. J was trimmed by 4 bases and V by 0 bases; bases with no gene match: 6.

This clonotype was seen more than once but under ten times. The gene calls are TRBV28 and TRBJ1-6, with D possibly matching TRBD1 (6 bases). The CDR3 loop spans 15 amino acids. With 7 bases removed from V and 5 bases from J, the gap between germline ends came to 15 bases. Germline V lookup: CDR1 MDHEN, CDR2 SYDVKM. The CDR3 nucleotides are TGTGCCAGCAAACCGGGGGGACAAAATAATTCACCCCTCCACTTT. Its translation is CASKPGGQNNSPLHF.

The CDR3 reads CASNQDTNTGELFF. The CDR3 DNA sequence: TGTGCCAGCAACCAGGACACGAACACCGGGGAGCTGTTTTTT. V is TRBV2 and J is TRBJ2-2, with D tentatively TRBD1 (5 bases). The CDR3 sequence is 14 residues long. V lost 7 bases to trimming and J lost 0 bases, with 9 bases between them. Per germline, CDR1 SNHLY and CDR2 FYNNEI.

The chain has TRBV13 and TRBJ1-2; the D gene is possibly TRBD1 (5 bases). Per the germline V gene, CDR1 is PRHDT and CDR2 is FYEKMQ (reference sequence). V was clipped by 1 base and J by 6 bases, with 15 bases between them. The length of the CDR3 is 15 residues. CDR3 residues: CASSLDRLGMDGYTF. CDR3 sequence (DNA): TGTGCCAGCAGCTTAGACAGGTTGGGGATGGATGGCTACACCTTC.

This clonotype was seen more than once but under ten times. The chain couples TRBV28 to TRBJ1-6, with D tentatively TRBD1 (6 bases). Germline V gene lookup returns CDR1 MDHEN and CDR2 SYDVKM. The CDR3 totals 16 residues. Trimming cost V 2 bases and J 10 bases, with 18 bases left between them. The CDR3 loop reads CASSLRGGGAGSPLHF. CDR3 DNA sequence: TGTGCCAGCAGTTTAAGGGGGGGGGGAGCCGGCTCACCCCTCCACTTT.

J is TRBJ1-2 and V is TRBV6-1; perhaps TRBD1 as D (6 bases). Germline V gene sequence: CDR1 MNHNS, CDR2 SASEGT. V was trimmed by 7 bases and J by 6 bases, leaving 18 bases between them. The CDR3 is 14 amino acids. The CDR3 region has the DNA TGTGCCAGCACATCGAACCGGGGGGGGCATGGCTACACCTTC. Residues: CASTSNRGGHGYTF.

The rearrangement uses TRBV20-1 and TRBJ1-5, with D uncertain. Between the trimmed V and J ends, which lost 3 bases and 0 bases, there was a span of 15 bases. The CDR3 has 16 residues. CDR1 and CDR2 from the germline V gene are DFQATT and SNEGSKA (reference sequence). CDR3 nucleotides: TGCAGTGCTAGCTCGACTGGAGCTTATAGCAATCAGCCCCAGCATTTT. As protein: CSASSTGAYSNQPQHF.

This clonotype was recorded at least ten times. The rearrangement links TRBV2 to TRBJ1-1; TRBD1 might be the D (5 bases). CDR1 and CDR2 from the germline V gene are SNHLY and FYNNEI. Trimming stripped 2 bases from V and 3 bases from J, with 16 bases between. CDR3 size: 16 residues. The CDR3 DNA reads as TGTGCCAGCAGTGAAAGAGACACGCTGGGGGACACTGAAGCTTTCTTT. Translating it yields CASSERDTLGDTEAFF.

This clonotype was detected many times. The chain is built from TRBV3-1 and TRBJ2-5; no definite D call. Deletions cut 4 bases from V and 4 bases from J, with 10 bases between. CDR1 is LGHDT and CDR2 is YNNKEL in the germline V gene (reference sequence). The CDR3 totals 13 residues. This CDR3 is CASSPIRGETQYF. CDR3 nucleotides: TGTGCCAGCAGCCCCATCCGCGGAGAGACCCAGTACTTC.

This rearrangement joins TRBV5-1 to TRBJ1-2, with 9 bases that match TRBD1. This CDR3 spans 14 amino acids. Trimming removed 4 bases from V and 4 bases from J; junction bases left unmatched: 5. Germline V gene data show CDR1 as SGHRS and CDR2 as YFSETQ. The CDR3 sequence is CASSPGDRVYGYTF. For the CDR3, the DNA is TGCGCCAGCAGCCCGGGGGACAGGGTCTATGGCTACACCTTC.

The V and J genes are TRBV18 and TRBJ1-4; D is perhaps TRBD1 (5 bases). CDR1 KGHSH and CDR2 LQKENI come from the germline V gene. V was pared by 0 bases and J by 8 bases, with 13 bases between. The CDR3 consists of 15 residues. The DNA of the CDR3 is TGTGCCAGCTCACCACCGTCCGGGGCTGGCGAAAAACTGTTTTTT. It encodes CASSPPSGAGEKLFF.

The chain couples TRBV7-9 to TRBJ1-4; D remains unclear. Looked up from germline, CDR1 is SEHNR and CDR2 is FQNEAQ (reference sequence). The CDR3 runs to 15 residues. V lost 5 bases, J lost 2 bases, and 12 bases lay in between. CDR3 loop: CASSPPRGTNEKLFF. DNA for the CDR3: TGTGCCAGCAGCCCCCCCCGGGGTACTAATGAAAAACTGTTTTTT.

This clonotype has only a few counts. V gene TRBV20-1 combines with J gene TRBJ1-2; D gene ambiguous. The CDR3 totals 11 residues. Germline loops: CDR1 DFQATT, CDR2 SNEGSKA (reference sequence). Trimming pared 5 bases from V and 7 bases from J, leaving 11 bases between. The CDR3 sequence: CSASSPGGYTF. The CDR3 coding sequence is TGCAGTGCTTCCTCGCCGGGTGGCTACACCTTC.

This clonotype was recorded a few times. This chain connects TRBV25-1 to TRBJ1-1, with D possibly matching TRBD1 (5 bases). V lost 2 bases and J 5 bases, leaving 18 bases between the germline ends. The length of the CDR3 is 16 residues. Germline values: CDR1 MGHDK, CDR2 SYGVNS. CDR3 bases: TGTGCCAGCAGTGAAGACCGGCAGGGTCGGGTGACTGAAGCTTTCTTT. This encodes CASSEDRQGRVTEAFF.

This clonotype has only a few counts. A much larger clone is a single base away; this may be a read error. This chain connects TRBV2 to TRBJ2-7; 9 bases are shared with TRBD1. CDR3 size: 13 residues. CDR1 is SNHLY, CDR2 FYNNEI, per germline. The CDR3, as DNA: TGTGCCAGCAGCGGGACAGGGAGCTACGAGCGGTACTTC. It yields the protein CASSGTGSYERYF.